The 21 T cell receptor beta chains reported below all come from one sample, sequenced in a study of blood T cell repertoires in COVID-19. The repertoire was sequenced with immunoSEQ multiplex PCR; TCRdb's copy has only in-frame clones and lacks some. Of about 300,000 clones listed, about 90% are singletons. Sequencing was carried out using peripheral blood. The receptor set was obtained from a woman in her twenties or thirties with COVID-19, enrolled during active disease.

CDR3 in DNA: TGTGCCAGCAGCTCGCACGACAGGGTTAGGAAAAAACTGTTTTTT. It is translated as CASSSHDRVRKKLFF. This chain uses TRBV11-1 with TRBJ1-4; TRBD1 matches 7 bases. CDR3 size: 15 residues. Germline CDR1 SGHAT, CDR2 FQDESV (reference sequence). Germline trimming cut 4 bases from V and 9 bases from J; bases unmatched to any gene: 11.

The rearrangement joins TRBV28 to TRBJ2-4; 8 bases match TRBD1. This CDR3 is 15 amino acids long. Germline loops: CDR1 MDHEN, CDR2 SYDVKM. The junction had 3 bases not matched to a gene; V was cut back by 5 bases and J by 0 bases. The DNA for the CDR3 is TGTGCCAGCAGTCCACAGGGGGTAGCCAAAAACATTCAGTACTTC. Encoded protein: CASSPQGVAKNIQYF.

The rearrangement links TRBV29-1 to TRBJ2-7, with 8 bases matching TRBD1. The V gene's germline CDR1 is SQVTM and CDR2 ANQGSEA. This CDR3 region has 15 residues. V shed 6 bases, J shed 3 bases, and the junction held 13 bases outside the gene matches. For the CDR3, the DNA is TGCAGCGTAACCCTCCCGGGACAGGAGTTCTACGAGCAGTACTTC. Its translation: CSVTLPGQEFYEQYF.

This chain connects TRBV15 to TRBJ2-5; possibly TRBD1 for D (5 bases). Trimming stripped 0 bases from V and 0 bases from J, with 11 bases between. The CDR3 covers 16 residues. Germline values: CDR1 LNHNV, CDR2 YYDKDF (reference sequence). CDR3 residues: CATSRDLSRDQETQYF. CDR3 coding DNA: TGTGCCACCAGCAGAGATTTATCCAGGGACCAAGAGACCCAGTACTTC.

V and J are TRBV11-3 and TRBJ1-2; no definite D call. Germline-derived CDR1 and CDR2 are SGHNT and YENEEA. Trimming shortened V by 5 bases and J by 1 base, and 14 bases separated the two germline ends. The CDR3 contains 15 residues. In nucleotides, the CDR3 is TGTGCCAGCAGCCGAGCGGGGTCGGATAACTATGGCTACACCTTC. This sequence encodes CASSRAGSDNYGYTF.

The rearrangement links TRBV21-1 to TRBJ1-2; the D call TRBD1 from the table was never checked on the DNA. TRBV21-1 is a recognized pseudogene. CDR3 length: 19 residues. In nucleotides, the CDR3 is TGTGCCAGCAGCATTCTACCCGGGACAGGGGTCCCTCTTAACTATGGCTACACCTTC. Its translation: CASSILPGTGVPLNYGYTF.

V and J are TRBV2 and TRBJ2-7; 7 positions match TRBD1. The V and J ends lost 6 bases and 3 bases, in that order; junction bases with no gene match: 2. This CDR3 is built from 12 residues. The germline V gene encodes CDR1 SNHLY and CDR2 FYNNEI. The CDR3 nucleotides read TGTGCCAGCAGGAGACAGGGCTACGAGCAGTACTTC. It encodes CASRRQGYEQYF.

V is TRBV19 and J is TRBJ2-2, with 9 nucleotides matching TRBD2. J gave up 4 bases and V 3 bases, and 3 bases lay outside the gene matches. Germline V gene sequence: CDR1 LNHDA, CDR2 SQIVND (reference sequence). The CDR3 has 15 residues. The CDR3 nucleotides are TGTGCCAGTAGTATGAGCGGGGGGCTCACCGGGGAGCTGTTTTTT. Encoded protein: CASSMSGGLTGELFF.

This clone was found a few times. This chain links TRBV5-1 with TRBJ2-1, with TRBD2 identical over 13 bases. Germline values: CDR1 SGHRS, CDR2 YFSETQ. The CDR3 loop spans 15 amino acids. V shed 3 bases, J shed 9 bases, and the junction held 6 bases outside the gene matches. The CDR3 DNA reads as TGCGCCAGCAGCTCACTAGCGGGGGGGCAGAGTGAGCAGTTCTTC. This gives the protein CASSSLAGGQSEQFF.

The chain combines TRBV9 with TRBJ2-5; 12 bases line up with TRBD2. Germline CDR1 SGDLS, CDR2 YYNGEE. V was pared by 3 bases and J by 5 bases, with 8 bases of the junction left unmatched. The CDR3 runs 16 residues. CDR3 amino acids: CASSASSGGAAETQYF. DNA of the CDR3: TGTGCCAGCAGCGCCTCTAGCGGGGGGGCCGCGGAGACCCAGTACTTC. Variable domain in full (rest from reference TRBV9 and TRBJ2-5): DSGVTQTPKHLITATGQRVTLRCSPRSGDLSVYWYQQSLDQGLQFLIQYYNGEERAKGNILERFSAQQFPDLHSELNLSSLELGDSALYFCASSASSGGAAETQYFGPGTRLLVL.

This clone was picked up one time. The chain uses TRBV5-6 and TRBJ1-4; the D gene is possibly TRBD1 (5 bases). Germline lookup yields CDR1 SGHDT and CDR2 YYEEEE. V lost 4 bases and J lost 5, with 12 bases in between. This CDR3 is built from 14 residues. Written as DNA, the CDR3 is TGTGCCAGCAGCCCTGACAGACTGAATGAAAAACTGTTTTTT. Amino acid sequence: CASSPDRLNEKLFF.

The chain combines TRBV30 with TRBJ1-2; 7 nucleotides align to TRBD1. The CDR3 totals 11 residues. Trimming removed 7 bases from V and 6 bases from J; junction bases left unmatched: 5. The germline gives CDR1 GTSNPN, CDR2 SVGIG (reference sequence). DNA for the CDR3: TGTGCCTCGAACAGGGGCCATGGCTACACCTTC. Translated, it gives CASNRGHGYTF.

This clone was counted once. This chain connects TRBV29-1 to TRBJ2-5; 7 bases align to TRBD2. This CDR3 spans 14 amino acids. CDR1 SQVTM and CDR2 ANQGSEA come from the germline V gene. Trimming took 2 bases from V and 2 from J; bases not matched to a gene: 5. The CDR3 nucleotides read TGCAGCGTTGAACAATCTAGCGGACAAGAGACCCAGTACTTC. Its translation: CSVEQSSGQETQYF.

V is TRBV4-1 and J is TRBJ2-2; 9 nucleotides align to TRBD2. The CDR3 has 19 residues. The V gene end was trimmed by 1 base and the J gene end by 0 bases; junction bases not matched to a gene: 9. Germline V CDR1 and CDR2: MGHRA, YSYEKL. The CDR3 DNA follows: TGCGCCAGCAGCCAAGTGAGTCTAGCGGGGTCCACGAACACCGGGGAGCTGTTTTTT. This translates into CASSQVSLAGSTNTGELFF.

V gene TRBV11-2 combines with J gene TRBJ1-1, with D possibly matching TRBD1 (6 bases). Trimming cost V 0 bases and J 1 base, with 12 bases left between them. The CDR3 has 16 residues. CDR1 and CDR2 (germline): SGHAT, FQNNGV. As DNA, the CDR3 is TGTGCCAGCAGCTTAGACCCTCCAGGGGCGAACACTGAAGCTTTCTTT. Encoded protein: CASSLDPPGANTEAFF.

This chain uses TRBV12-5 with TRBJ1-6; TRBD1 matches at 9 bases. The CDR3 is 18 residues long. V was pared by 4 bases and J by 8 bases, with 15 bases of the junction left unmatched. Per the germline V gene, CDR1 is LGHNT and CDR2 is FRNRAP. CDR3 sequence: CASGSSPRTGVKDSPLHF. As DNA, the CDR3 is TGTGCTAGTGGTTCGTCCCCTAGGACAGGGGTTAAGGATTCACCCCTCCACTTT.

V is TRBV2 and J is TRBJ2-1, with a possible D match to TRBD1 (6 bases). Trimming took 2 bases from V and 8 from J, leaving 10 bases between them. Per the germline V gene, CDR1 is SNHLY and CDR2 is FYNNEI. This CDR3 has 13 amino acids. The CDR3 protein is CASSELGGDEQFF. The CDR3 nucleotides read TGTGCCAGCAGTGAACTTGGGGGCGATGAGCAGTTCTTC.

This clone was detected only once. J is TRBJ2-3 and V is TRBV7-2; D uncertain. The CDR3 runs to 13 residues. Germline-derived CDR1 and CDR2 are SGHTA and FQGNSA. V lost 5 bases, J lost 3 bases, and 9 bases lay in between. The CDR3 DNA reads TGTGCCAGCAGCCTCTACCTGACAGATACGCAGTATTTT. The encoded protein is CASSLYLTDTQYF.

CDR3 nucleotide sequence: TGTGCCAGCAGCGCGACAGGGATGGATGGCTACACCTTC. Amino acids: CASSATGMDGYTF. The rearrangement uses TRBV9 and TRBJ1-2; 7 bases match TRBD1. CDR3 size: 13 residues. With V trimmed by 3 bases and J by 6 bases, 5 bases remained unmatched. Germline loops: CDR1 SGDLS, CDR2 YYNGEE.

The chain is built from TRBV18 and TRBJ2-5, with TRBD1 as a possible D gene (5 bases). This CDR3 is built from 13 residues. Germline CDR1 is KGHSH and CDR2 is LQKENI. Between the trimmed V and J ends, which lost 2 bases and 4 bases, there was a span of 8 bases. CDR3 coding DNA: TGTGCCAGCTCACCATACAGGCGAGAGACCCAGTACTTC. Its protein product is CASSPYRRETQYF.

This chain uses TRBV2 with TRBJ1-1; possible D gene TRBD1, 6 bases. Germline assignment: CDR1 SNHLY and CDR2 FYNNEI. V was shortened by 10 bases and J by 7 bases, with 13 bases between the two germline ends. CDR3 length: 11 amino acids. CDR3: CANRAGNEAFF. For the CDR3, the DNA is TGTGCCAACAGGGCGGGAAATGAAGCTTTCTTT. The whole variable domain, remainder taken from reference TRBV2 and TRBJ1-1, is EPEVTQTPSHQVTQMGQEVILRCVPISNHLYFYWYRQILGQKVEFLVSFYNNEISEKSEIFDDQFSVERPDGSNFTLKIRSTKLEDSAMYFCANRAGNEAFFGQGTRLTVV.